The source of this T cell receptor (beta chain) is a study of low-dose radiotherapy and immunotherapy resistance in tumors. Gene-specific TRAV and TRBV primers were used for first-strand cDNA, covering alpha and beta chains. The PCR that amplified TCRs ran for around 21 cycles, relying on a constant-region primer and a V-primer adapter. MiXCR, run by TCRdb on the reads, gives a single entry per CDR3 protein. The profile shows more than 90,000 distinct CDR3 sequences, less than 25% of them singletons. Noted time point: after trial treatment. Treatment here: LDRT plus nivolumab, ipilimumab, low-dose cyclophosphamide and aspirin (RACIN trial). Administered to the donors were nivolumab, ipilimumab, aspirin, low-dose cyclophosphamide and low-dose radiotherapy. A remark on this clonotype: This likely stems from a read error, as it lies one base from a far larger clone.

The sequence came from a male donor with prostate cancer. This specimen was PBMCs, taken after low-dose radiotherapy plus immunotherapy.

CDR3 sequence reads: CASSLVAGRSYEQYF. The CDR3 region has the DNA TGTGCCAGCAGCTTAGTAGCGGGGAGGTCCTACGAGCAGTACTTC. The chain couples TRBV5-8 to TRBJ2-7, with 8 positions matching TRBD2. The length of the CDR3 is 15 residues. Losses at the gene ends were 2 bases for V and 1 base for J; bases not matched to a gene: 5. Per germline, CDR1 SGHTS and CDR2 YDEGEE.